These T cell receptor beta chains were read from a single sample in a study of early T cells in non-severe SARS-CoV-2 infection. A single record per CDR3 protein comes from TCRdb applying MiXCR to the 5' RACE reads. The sample lists roughly 58,000 distinct CDR3 sequences, approximately 6.2% occurring once. Sequences were obtained from whole blood. The receptors here all came from an adult who was a healthcare worker with PCR-confirmed SARS-CoV-2 infection or an uninfected control (not recorded which). Each CDR3 is given with its conserved first and last residue. D genes are given only for firm matches. A row's size may be missing; if present it is once, few, many or a size class.

D gene,clone size,J gene,V gene,CDR3 protein,CDR3 DNA
.,many,TRBJ2-1,TRBV2,CASIYSLSSSYNEQFF,TGTGCCAGCATTTACTCACTTTCCAGCTCCTACAATGAGCAGTTCTTC
.,.,TRBJ1-1,TRBV6-6,CASSGLGMNTEAFF,TGTGCCAGCAGTGGTCTAGGCATGAACACTGAAGCTTTCTTT
.,many,TRBJ2-7,TRBV20-1,CSARLNRVDNNYEQYF,TGCAGTGCTCGCCTCAACAGGGTGGACAACAACTACGAGCAGTACTTC
.,many,TRBJ2-7,TRBV30,CAWRMGQDVYEQYF,TGTGCCTGGAGAATGGGGCAGGATGTCTACGAGCAGTACTTC
TRBD1,many,TRBJ1-1,TRBV5-4,CASSSAKRDRNTEAFF,TGTGCCAGCAGCTCCGCCAAAAGGGACAGGAACACTGAAGCTTTCTTT
.,many,TRBJ2-3,TRBV7-2,CASSLVPGSVDTQYF,TGTGCCAGCAGCTTAGTTCCAGGGTCGGTAGATACGCAGTATTTT
TRBD1,many,TRBJ1-2,TRBV20-1,CSTPGQGRYGYTF,TGCAGTACCCCGGGACAGGGACGCTATGGCTACACCTTC
TRBD2,few,TRBJ2-1,TRBV20-1,CSAPNSGGYYNEQFF,TGCAGTGCGCCAAATAGCGGGGGGTACTACAATGAGCAGTTCTTC
TRBD1,many,TRBJ2-7,TRBV28,CASSSPTGGILYEQYF,TGTGCCAGCAGTTCCCCGACAGGGGGCATCCTCTACGAGCAGTACTTC
TRBD1,many,TRBJ1-2,TRBV6-6,CASSYSGAGGLKRGYTF,TGTGCCAGCAGTTACTCTGGGGCAGGGGGCTTGAAGCGCGGCTACACCTTC
TRBD1,many,TRBJ2-5,TRBV6-2/TRBV6-3,CASSSTYRGQTQYF,TGTGCCAGCAGTTCGACATACAGGGGGCAGACCCAGTACTTC
.,many,TRBJ1-5,TRBV6-2/TRBV6-3,CASTLTGNQPQHF,TGTGCCAGCACCCTAACAGGAAATCAGCCCCAGCATTTT
.,.,TRBJ1-2,TRBV5-1,CASMEGGAANYGYTF,TGCGCCAGCATGGAGGGGGGCGCAGCGAACTATGGCTACACCTTC
.,.,TRBJ2-7,TRBV7-2,CASSLSGDYEQYF,TGTGCCAGCAGCCTATCTGGGGATTACGAGCAGTACTTC
TRBD2,many,TRBJ2-3,TRBV28,CASSPTGLAGVTDTQYF,TGTGCCAGCAGCCCAACAGGACTAGCGGGAGTCACAGATACGCAGTATTTT
TRBD2,many,TRBJ2-1,TRBV19,CASSIAGLAGLIASYNEQFF,TGTGCCAGTAGTATAGCTGGACTAGCGGGGTTAATCGCGTCCTACAATGAGCAGTTCTTC
.,.,TRBJ1-2,TRBV19,CASSLRGTEDYGYTF,TGTGCCAGTAGTCTCCGCGGGACGGAAGACTATGGCTACACCTTC
TRBD2,.,TRBJ2-7,TRBV18,CASLGGGNYEQYF,TGTGCCAGCTTAGGCGGGGGGAACTACGAGCAGTACTTC
.,few,TRBJ2-2,TRBV12-3/TRBV12-4,CASGFLQTNTGELFF,TGTGCCAGCGGTTTTCTACAGACGAACACCGGGGAGCTGTTTTTT
TRBD2,many,TRBJ2-3,TRBV12-3/TRBV12-4,CASSPTGGDTQYF,TGTGCCAGCAGTCCCACGGGAGGAGATACGCAGTATTTT
.,few,TRBJ2-7,TRBV6-4,CASSVEMSPSYEQYF,TGTGCCAGCAGTGTTGAGATGTCGCCTTCCTACGAGCAGTACTTC
TRBD2,few,TRBJ2-1,TRBV7-9,CASSPRAGGPLRDEQFF,TGTGCCAGCAGCCCCCGGGCGGGGGGACCCCTGAGGGATGAGCAGTTCTTC
TRBD1,many,TRBJ1-6,TRBV20-1,CSAAQGVNSPLHF,TGCAGTGCAGCTCAGGGGGTTAATTCACCCCTCCACTTT
TRBD2,.,TRBJ2-2,TRBV2,CASSWTSGGATGELFF,TGTGCCAGCAGTTGGACTAGCGGGGGGGCCACCGGGGAGCTGTTTTTT
.,.,TRBJ2-1,TRBV20-1,CSARTGYEQFF,TGCAGTGCTAGGACTGGCTATGAGCAGTTCTTC
.,few,TRBJ1-2,TRBV24-1,CATSDGGRSGYTF,TGTGCCACCAGTGATGGGGGGAGGTCTGGCTACACCTTC
.,few,TRBJ2-7,TRBV11-2,CASSLVPARREQYF,TGTGCCAGCAGCTTAGTCCCGGCGCGTCGGGAGCAGTACTTC
.,many,TRBJ2-4,TRBV6-6,CASSYDSLAKNIQYF,TGTGCCAGCAGCTATGACTCTTTAGCCAAAAACATTCAGTACTTC
.,many,TRBJ2-5,TRBV11-2,CASSTTLTQYF,TGTGCCAGCAGCACGACCCTAACCCAGTACTTC
TRBD1,.,TRBJ2-7,TRBV25-1,CASSETGQYYEQYF,TGTGCCAGCAGTGAAACGGGACAGTACTACGAGCAGTACTTC
.,many,TRBJ2-3,TRBV11-2,CASSLGSISSTDTQYF,TGTGCCAGCAGCTTGGGTTCAATATCTAGCACAGATACGCAGTATTTT
TRBD1,.,TRBJ2-7,TRBV10-3,CATLGQGSDEQYF,TGTGCCACCTTGGGACAGGGGAGCGACGAGCAGTACTTC
.,many,TRBJ1-5,TRBV20-1,CSATTRDSNQPQHF,TGCAGTGCTACCACCCGGGACAGCAATCAGCCCCAGCATTTT
TRBD2,few,TRBJ2-5,TRBV11-3,CASSFGGLAGETQYF,TGTGCCAGCAGCTTTGGCGGACTAGCGGGGGAGACCCAGTACTTC